The 26 T cell receptor beta chains reported below all come from one sample, sequenced in a study of regulatory T cells in long-lasting Graves disease. Through Arm-PCR of CDR3 regions and iRepertoire HTBI primers, TCR beta libraries were built. TCRdb called the multiplex PCR reads again in MiXCR, with one record for every CDR3 protein. This sample has a few hundred thousand distinct CDR3 sequences; about 15% occur once, and the top ten carry approximately 22%. Time point noted: newly diagnosed GD, antithyroid drugs for less than 3 months. RNA isolated from PBMCs was used to make the TCR library. Separately, the same data were catalogued under a study of T cells in Graves' hyperthyroidism and ophthalmopathy.

The specimen comprised peripheral blood mononuclear cells (PBMCs), sampled at new diagnosis, from a patient treated with antithyroid drugs. The receptors were gathered from a woman aged 18-30 years with Graves disease.

This clonotype was detected ten times or more. V is TRBV12-3 or TRBV12-4 and J is TRBJ2-1; 14 nucleotides align to TRBD2. Trimming removed 2 bases from V and 11 bases from J; junction bases left unmatched: 5. This CDR3 spans 15 amino acids. CDR3 coding DNA: TGTGCCAGCAGTTTATCGGGACTAGCGGGAGCCCAGCAGTTCTTC. Translation gives CASSLSGLAGAQQFF.

The chain joins TRBV7-9 to TRBJ2-1; TRBD1 aligns across 7 bases. The CDR3 sequence is 18 residues long. The V segment lost 10 bases and the J segment 7 bases; nucleotides outside the gene matches: 25. Germline V lookup: CDR1 SEHNR, CDR2 FQNEAQ (reference sequence). Here the CDR3 reads CAIKHGSGRGSRRNEQFF. The DNA for the CDR3 is TGTGCCATTAAGCATGGCTCGGGCAGGGGGTCACGCAGGAATGAGCAGTTCTTC.

This clonotype was detected only a few times. This chain connects TRBV27 to TRBJ2-1, with a tentative D call TRBD2 (6 bases). This CDR3 region has 17 residues. Trimming took off 2 bases at V and 8 bases at J, with 22 bases between the two ends. The germline CDR1 and CDR2 sequences are MNHEY and SMNVEV (reference sequence). CDR3 sequence (DNA): TGTGCCAGCAGTTTAAACGGAGGAGGGCAGTATTTTGATGAGCAGTTCTTC. This codes for CASSLNGGGQYFDEQFF.

This clonotype was seen a handful of times. The V call is TRBV11-3, the J call TRBJ2-5, with TRBD1 identical over 7 bases. With 3 bases clipped from V and 5 bases from J, the junction kept 3 bases outside the gene matches. CDR1 is SGHNT, CDR2 YENEEA, per germline. The CDR3 is 13 amino acids. This chain's CDR3 is CASSFDREETQYF. Here the CDR3 DNA reads TGTGCCAGCAGCTTCGACAGGGAGGAGACCCAGTACTTC.

The chain uses TRBV5-6 and TRBJ2-3, with D possibly being TRBD1 or TRBD2 (6 bases each). This CDR3 is 18 amino acids long. With 0 bases removed from V and 2 bases from J, the gap between germline ends came to 19 bases. From germline, CDR1 is SGHDT and CDR2 YYEEEE. The CDR3 loop is CASSLAQGSGVITDTQYF. The CDR3 nucleotides are TGTGCCAGCAGCTTGGCACAGGGTAGCGGAGTCATCACAGATACGCAGTATTTT.

This clonotype was counted a few times. The DNA for the CDR3 is TGTGCCAGCACCCCCCGTGGGATCGGGGCCCAGTTCTTC. This encodes CASTPRGIGAQFF. The chain is built from TRBV27 and TRBJ2-5; the D call may be TRBD1 or TRBD2 (5 bases each). Matching the DNA end better, TRBJ2-1 makes the J call doubtful. Per germline, CDR1 MNHEY and CDR2 SMNVEV (reference sequence). The CDR3 sequence is 13 residues long.

This clonotype was observed many times. The V gene is TRBV9, the J gene TRBJ2-5; a possible D gene is TRBD1 (6 bases). The germline V gene encodes CDR1 SGDLS and CDR2 YYNGEE. This CDR3 is built from 14 residues. V lost 4 bases and J lost 4, with 14 bases in between. CDR3 sequence reads: CASSKQGQGETQYF. DNA of the CDR3: TGTGCCAGCAGCAAGCAGGGGCAAGGAGAGACCCAGTACTTC.

This clonotype was recorded at least ten times. The chain recombines TRBV7-2 with TRBJ1-1, with D hard to call. Trimming took 0 bases from V and 8 from J, leaving 4 bases between them. The CDR3 spans 11 residues. CDR1 and CDR2 (germline): SGHTA, FQGNSA. CDR3 residues: CASSLAVEAFF. The DNA for the CDR3 is TGTGCCAGCAGCTTAGCAGTGGAAGCTTTCTTT.

This clonotype was counted many times. V is TRBV28 and J is TRBJ2-3; unclear D gene. CDR3 length: 11 residues. V was cut by 2 bases and J by 7 bases, with 4 bases left in between. CDR1 is MDHEN, CDR2 SYDVKM, per germline. The CDR3 loop is CASSLGYTQYF. The CDR3 coding sequence is TGTGCCAGCAGTTTAGGATATACGCAGTATTTT. The complete variable domain, with remaining parts taken from reference TRBV28 and TRBJ2-3, reads DVKVTQSSRYLVKRTGEKVFLECVQDMDHENMFWYRQDPGLGLRLIYFSYDVKMKEKGDIPEGYSVSREKKERFSLILESASTNQTSMYLCASSLGYTQYFGPGTRLTVL.

Notes on this clonotype: This sequence may be a read error, since a much larger clone differs from it by one base. This chain connects TRBV13 to TRBJ2-1; D is unclear. The germline V gene has CDR1 PRHDT and CDR2 FYEKMQ (reference sequence). This CDR3 comprises 14 residues. Trimming pared 8 bases from V and 8 bases from J, leaving 19 bases between. DNA of the CDR3: TGTGCCAGCGGCCCTGGCGTAGGATCCCATGAGCAGTTCTTC. Amino acid sequence: CASGPGVGSHEQFF.

This clonotype was detected many times. This chain links TRBV5-4 with TRBJ2-3; 8 bases fit TRBD2. The V segment lost 5 bases and the J segment 5 bases; nucleotides outside the gene matches: 10. CDR3 length: 15 residues. The germline CDR1 and CDR2 sequences are SGHNT and YYREEE (reference sequence). The CDR3 DNA is TGTGCCAGCAGTTCAAGCGGGAGAGCACAAGATACGCAGTATTTT. It is translated as CASSSSGRAQDTQYF.

Concerning this clonotype: A read error may explain this, as a much larger clone is one base away. V and J are TRBV2 and TRBJ1-4, with D possibly being TRBD1 (5 bases). The V end lost 7 bases, the J end lost 4 bases, and 10 bases lay between the germline ends. CDR3 length: 13 amino acids. CDR1 and CDR2 (germline): SNHLY, FYNNEI. CDR3 DNA sequence: TGTGCCAGCAAACCGGACATTAATGAAAAACTGTTTTTT. It is translated as CASKPDINEKLFF.

There are many counts of this clonotype. The rearrangement joins TRBV2 to TRBJ2-3; no firm D call. The end of the DNA is better explained by TRBJ2-5, so the J call may be wrong. From germline, CDR1 is SNHLY and CDR2 FYNNEI. The CDR3 is 12 amino acids. CDR3 sequence reads: CASSVSSPSQYF. Written as DNA, the CDR3 is TGTGCCAGCAGTGTATCCTCCCCTTCCCAGTACTTC.

This clonotype was seen many times. The chain employs TRBV15 and TRBJ1-2, with D perhaps matching TRBD1 (5 bases). The CDR3 extends over 14 amino acids. V gave up 3 bases and J gave up 2 bases, with 10 bases separating them. The V gene's germline CDR1 is LNHNV and CDR2 YYDKDF (reference sequence). CDR3 coding DNA: TGTGCCACCAGCAGGGGACGGATCAACTATGGCTACACCTTC. Protein sequence: CATSRGRINYGYTF. The full variable domain, in which reference TRBV15 and TRBJ1-2 provide the parts outside the CDR3, is DAMVIQNPRYQVTQFGKPVTLSCSQTLNHNVMYWYQQKSSQAPKLLFHYYDKDFNNEADTPDNFQSRRPNTSFCFLDIRSPGLGDTAMYLCATSRGRINYGYTFGSGTRLTVV.

CDR3 sequence (DNA): TGTGCCAGCAGTGAAGTCCGATATCCAGAGACCCAGTACTTC. This encodes CASSEVRYPETQYF. This chain connects TRBV2 to TRBJ2-5; D remains ambiguous. V lost 1 base and J lost 4, with 10 bases in between. Looked up from germline, CDR1 is SNHLY and CDR2 is FYNNEI. CDR3 length: 14 residues.

This clonotype came up many times. This rearrangement joins TRBV7-2 to TRBJ2-3; a possible D gene is TRBD2 (6 bases). This CDR3 comprises 15 residues. The V gene lost 5 bases and the J gene lost 5 bases, with 17 bases spanning the gap. The germline CDR1 and CDR2 sequences are SGHTA and FQGNSA. The CDR3 loop reads CASSPLAASVDTQYF. The CDR3 DNA reads as TGTGCCAGCAGCCCGCTCGCCGCTAGCGTAGATACGCAGTATTTT.

CDR3 nucleotide sequence: TGTGCCAGCAGCCAAAGGGAACCTGTCGAAGGGCAGGGGGCCGGGGAGCTGTTTTTT. Translated, it gives CASSQREPVEGQGAGELFF. V gene TRBV4-2 combines with J gene TRBJ2-2, with 7 nucleotides matching TRBD1. Germline V gene lookup returns CDR1 LGHNA and CDR2 YNFKEQ. V dropped 2 bases and J dropped 6; count of bases not matched to a gene: 18. The CDR3 sequence is 19 residues long.

The chain combines TRBV27 with TRBJ2-7, with D possibly matching TRBD1 (6 bases). The V end was cut by 6 bases, the J end by 1 base, with 16 bases between. This CDR3 is 15 amino acids long. CDR1 MNHEY and CDR2 SMNVEV come from the germline V gene (reference sequence). The CDR3 region is CASSPFGGLSYEQYF. The CDR3 DNA is TGTGCCAGCAGCCCCTTTGGGGGCCTGTCCTACGAGCAGTACTTC.

The sample holds a few counts of this clonotype. The V and J genes are TRBV9 and TRBJ1-1; a possible D gene is TRBD1 (6 bases). Trimming left V 0 bases short and J 4 bases short, with 16 bases between. The CDR3 loop spans 16 amino acids. Germline V lookup: CDR1 SGDLS, CDR2 YYNGEE. CDR3 sequence reads: CASSVVDRGWGTEAFF. CDR3 DNA sequence: TGTGCCAGCAGCGTAGTGGACAGAGGATGGGGCACTGAAGCTTTCTTT.

For this clonotype: Given a much more abundant clone one base away, this may be a read error. The gene calls are TRBV28 and TRBJ1-5, with D perhaps TRBD1 (6 bases). Trimming left V 6 bases short and J 7 bases short, with 22 bases between. The CDR3 is made up of 16 amino acids. The germline gives CDR1 MDHEN, CDR2 SYDVKM. In nucleotides, the CDR3 is TGTGCCAGCAGCAGCACGGAACAGGGTAAAGGCCAGCCCCAGCATTTT. Amino acids: CASSSTEQGKGQPQHF.

This clonotype has at least ten counts. This chain links TRBV11-2 with TRBJ2-7; the match to TRBD1 covers 7 bases. Germline V gives CDR1 SGHAT, CDR2 FQNNGV. The length of the CDR3 is 14 residues. Trimming cost V 5 bases and J 6 bases; bases outside gene matches: 10. The CDR3 DNA is TGTGCCAGCAGCCTGAGGGACAGTCTCAGCGAGCAGTACTTC. It yields the protein CASSLRDSLSEQYF.

This clonotype was observed many times. This chain joins TRBV27 and TRBJ2-7; the D gene is possibly TRBD2 (5 bases). The V gene's germline CDR1 is MNHEY and CDR2 SMNVEV (reference sequence). There are 14 residues in the CDR3. Trimming pared 6 bases from V and 0 bases from J, leaving 12 bases between. The CDR3: CASRRSGDSYEQYF. The CDR3 DNA follows: TGTGCCAGCAGAAGAAGCGGAGACTCCTACGAGCAGTACTTC.

For this clonotype: A much larger clone lies one base from this, so it may be a read error. The gene calls are TRBV6-1 and TRBJ2-3; TRBD1 agrees at 7 bases. The CDR3 runs to 15 residues. Germline lookup yields CDR1 MNHNS and CDR2 SASEGT. J lost 0 bases, V lost 6 bases, and 6 bases had no gene match. CDR3 bases: TGTGCCAGCAGGGTGACAGGGCATAGCACAGATACGCAGTATTTT. It codes for CASRVTGHSTDTQYF.

This clonotype was counted only a few times. J is TRBJ2-2 and V is TRBV6-1; no firm D call. CDR3 size: 15 residues. Between the trimmed V and J ends, which lost 4 bases and 0 bases, there was a span of 9 bases. The germline V gene has CDR1 MNHNS and CDR2 SASEGT. As DNA, the CDR3 is TGTGCCAGCAGTGCAAAGAGCACGAACACCGGGGAGCTGTTTTTT. Amino acid sequence: CASSAKSTNTGELFF.

This clonotype was seen a few times. J is TRBJ1-4 and V is TRBV28, with a weak D call TRBD1 (6 bases). V was pared by 5 bases and J by 6 bases, with 22 bases between. Germline CDR1 is MDHEN and CDR2 is SYDVKM. The length of the CDR3 is 17 residues. The chain's CDR3 is CASSRFFPGGPDEKLFF. The CDR3 DNA reads TGTGCCAGCAGTCGTTTTTTCCCCGGGGGGCCCGATGAAAAACTGTTTTTT.

This clonotype came up many times. The chain recombines TRBV7-2 with TRBJ2-7; the match to TRBD1 covers 8 bases. Germline values: CDR1 SGHTA, CDR2 FQGNSA. This CDR3 has 15 residues. The V and J ends lost 5 bases and 4 bases, in that order; junction bases with no gene match: 10. DNA for the CDR3: TGTGCCAGCAGCGATGGGGGACAGGTACTATACGAGCAGTACTTC. Amino acids: CASSDGGQVLYEQYF.